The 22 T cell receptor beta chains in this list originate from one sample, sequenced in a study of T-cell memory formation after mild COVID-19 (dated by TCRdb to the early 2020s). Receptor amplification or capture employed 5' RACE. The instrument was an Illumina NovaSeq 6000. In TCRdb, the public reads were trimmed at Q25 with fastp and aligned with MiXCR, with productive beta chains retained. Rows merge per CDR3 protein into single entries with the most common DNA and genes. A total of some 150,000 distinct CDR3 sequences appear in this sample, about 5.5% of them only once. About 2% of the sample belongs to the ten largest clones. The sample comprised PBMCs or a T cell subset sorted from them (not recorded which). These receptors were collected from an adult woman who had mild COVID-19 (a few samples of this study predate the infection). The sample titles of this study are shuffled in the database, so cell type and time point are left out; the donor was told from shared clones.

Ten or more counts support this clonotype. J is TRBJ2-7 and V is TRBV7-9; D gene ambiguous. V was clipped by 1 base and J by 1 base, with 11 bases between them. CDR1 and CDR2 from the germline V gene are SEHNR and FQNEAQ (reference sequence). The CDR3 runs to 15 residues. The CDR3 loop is CASSLGLAVSYEQYF. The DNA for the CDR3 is TGTGCCAGCAGCTTAGGGCTGGCAGTATCCTACGAGCAGTACTTC. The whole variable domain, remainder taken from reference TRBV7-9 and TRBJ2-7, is DTGVSQNPRHKITKRGQNVTFRCDPISEHNRLYWYRQTLGQGPEFLTYFQNEAQLEKSRLLSDRFSAERPKGSFSTLEIQRTEQGDSAMYLCASSLGLAVSYEQYFGPGTRLTVT.

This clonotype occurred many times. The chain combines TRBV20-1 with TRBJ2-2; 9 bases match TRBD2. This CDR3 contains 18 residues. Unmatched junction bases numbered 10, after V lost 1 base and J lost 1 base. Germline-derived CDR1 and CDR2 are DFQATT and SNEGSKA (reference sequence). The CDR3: CSARVSGGRDWNTGELFF. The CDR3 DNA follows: TGCAGTGCTAGAGTTAGCGGGGGCCGAGACTGGAACACCGGGGAGCTGTTTTTT.

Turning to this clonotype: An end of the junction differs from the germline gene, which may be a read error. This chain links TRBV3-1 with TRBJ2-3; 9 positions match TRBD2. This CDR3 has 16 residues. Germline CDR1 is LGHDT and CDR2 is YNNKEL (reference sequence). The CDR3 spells CASSPLTSGSTDTQYF. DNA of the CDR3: TGTGCCAGCAGCCCGTTGACTAGCGGCAGCACGGATACGCAGTATTTT.

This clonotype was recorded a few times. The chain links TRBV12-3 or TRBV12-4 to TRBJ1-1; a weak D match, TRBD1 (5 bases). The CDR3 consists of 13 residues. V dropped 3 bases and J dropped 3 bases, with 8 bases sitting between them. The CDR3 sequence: CASSLDTYTEAFF. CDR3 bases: TGTGCCAGCAGTTTGGACACCTACACTGAAGCTTTCTTT.

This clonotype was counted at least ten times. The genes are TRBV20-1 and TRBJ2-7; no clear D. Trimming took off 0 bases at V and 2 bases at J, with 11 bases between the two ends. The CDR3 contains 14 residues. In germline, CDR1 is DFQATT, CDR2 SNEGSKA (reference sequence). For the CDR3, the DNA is TGCAGTGCTAGAGATCCCGGCATCACCTACGAGCAGTACTTC. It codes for CSARDPGITYEQYF.

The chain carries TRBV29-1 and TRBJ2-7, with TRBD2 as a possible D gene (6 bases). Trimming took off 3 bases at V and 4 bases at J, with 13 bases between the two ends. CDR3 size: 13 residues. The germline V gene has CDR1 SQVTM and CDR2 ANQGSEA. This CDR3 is CSVERGSGYEQYF. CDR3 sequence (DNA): TGCAGCGTTGAGCGGGGTTCAGGATACGAGCAGTACTTC.

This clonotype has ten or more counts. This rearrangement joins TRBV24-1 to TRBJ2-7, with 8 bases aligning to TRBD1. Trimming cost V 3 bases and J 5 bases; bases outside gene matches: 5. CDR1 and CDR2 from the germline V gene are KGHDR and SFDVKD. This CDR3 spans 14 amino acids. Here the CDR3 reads CATSDPDRAHEQYF. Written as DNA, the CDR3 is TGTGCCACCAGTGATCCGGACAGGGCCCACGAGCAGTACTTC.

The DNA for the CDR3 is TGTGCCAGCAGCTTGGAACGGACCTCCACAGATACGCAGTATTTT. Translation gives CASSLERTSTDTQYF. V gene TRBV5-5 combines with J gene TRBJ2-3, with D uncertain. The V end lost 0 bases, the J end lost 2 bases, and 10 bases lay between the germline ends. Germline loops: CDR1 SGHKS, CDR2 YYEKEE (reference sequence). The CDR3 is 15 residues long.

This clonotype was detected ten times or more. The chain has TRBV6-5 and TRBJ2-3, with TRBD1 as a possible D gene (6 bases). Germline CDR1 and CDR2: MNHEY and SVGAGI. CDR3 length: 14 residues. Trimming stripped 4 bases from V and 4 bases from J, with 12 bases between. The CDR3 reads CASSSRDIADTQYF. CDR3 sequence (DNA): TGTGCCAGCAGTTCCCGGGACATCGCAGATACGCAGTATTTT.

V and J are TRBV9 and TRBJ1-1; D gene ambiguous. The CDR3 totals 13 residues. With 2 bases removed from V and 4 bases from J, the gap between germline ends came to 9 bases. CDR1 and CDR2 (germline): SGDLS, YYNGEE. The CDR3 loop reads CASSVAQSTEAFF. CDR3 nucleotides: TGTGCCAGCAGCGTTGCGCAGTCCACTGAAGCTTTCTTT. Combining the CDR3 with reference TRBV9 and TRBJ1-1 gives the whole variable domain DSGVTQTPKHLITATGQRVTLRCSPRSGDLSVYWYQQSLDQGLQFLIQYYNGEERAKGNILERFSAQQFPDLHSELNLSSLELGDSALYFCASSVAQSTEAFFGQGTRLTVV.

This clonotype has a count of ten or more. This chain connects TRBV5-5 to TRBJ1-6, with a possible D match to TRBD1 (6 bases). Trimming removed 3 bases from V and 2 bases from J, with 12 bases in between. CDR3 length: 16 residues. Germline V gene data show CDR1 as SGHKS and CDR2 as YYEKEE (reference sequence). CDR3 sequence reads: CASSWGATAYNSPLHF. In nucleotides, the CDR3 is TGTGCCAGCAGCTGGGGGGCGACAGCCTATAATTCACCCCTCCACTTT.

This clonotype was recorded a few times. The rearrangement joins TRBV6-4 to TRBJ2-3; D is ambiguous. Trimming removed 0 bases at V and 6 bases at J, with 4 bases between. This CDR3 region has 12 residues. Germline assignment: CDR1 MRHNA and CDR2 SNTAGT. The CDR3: CASSDSLDTQYF. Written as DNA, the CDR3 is TGTGCCAGCAGTGACTCGCTGGATACGCAGTATTTT.

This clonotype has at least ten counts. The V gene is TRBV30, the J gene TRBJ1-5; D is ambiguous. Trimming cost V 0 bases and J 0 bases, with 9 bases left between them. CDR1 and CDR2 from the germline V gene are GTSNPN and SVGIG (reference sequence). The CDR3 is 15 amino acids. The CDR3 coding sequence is TGTGCCTGGAGTGTTGGGGAATATAGCAATCAGCCCCAGCATTTT. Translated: CAWSVGEYSNQPQHF.

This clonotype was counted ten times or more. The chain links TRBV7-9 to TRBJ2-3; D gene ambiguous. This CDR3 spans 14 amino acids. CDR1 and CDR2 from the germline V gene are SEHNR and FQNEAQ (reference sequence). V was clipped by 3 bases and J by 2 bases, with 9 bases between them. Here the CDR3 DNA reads TGTGCCAGCAGCTTTCCCTCAAACACAGATACGCAGTATTTT. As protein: CASSFPSNTDTQYF.

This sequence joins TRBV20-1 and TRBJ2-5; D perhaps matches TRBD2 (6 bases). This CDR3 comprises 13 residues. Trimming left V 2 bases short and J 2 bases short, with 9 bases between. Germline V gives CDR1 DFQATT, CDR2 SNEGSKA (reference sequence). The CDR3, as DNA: TGCAGTGCTAGAAGTCTAGCGCAAGAGACCCAGTACTTC. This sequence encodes CSARSLAQETQYF.

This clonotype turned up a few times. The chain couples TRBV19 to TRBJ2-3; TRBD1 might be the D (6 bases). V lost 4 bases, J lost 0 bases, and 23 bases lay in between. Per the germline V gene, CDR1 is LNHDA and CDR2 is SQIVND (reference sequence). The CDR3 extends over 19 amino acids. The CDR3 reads CASSTRQVLGPHSTDTQYF. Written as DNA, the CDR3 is TGTGCCAGTAGTACCAGACAGGTGCTGGGCCCCCACAGCACAGATACGCAGTATTTT. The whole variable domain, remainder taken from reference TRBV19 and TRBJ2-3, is DGGITQSPKYLFRKEGQNVTLSCEQNLNHDAMYWYRQDPGQGLRLIYYSQIVNDFQKGDIAEGYSVSREKKESFPLTVTSAQKNPTAFYLCASSTRQVLGPHSTDTQYFGPGTRLTVL.

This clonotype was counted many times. CDR3 amino acids: CASSITGTSGSTSSYNEQFF. CDR3 DNA: TGCGCCAGCAGCATCACCGGGACTAGCGGGAGCACGAGCTCCTACAATGAGCAGTTCTTC. J is TRBJ2-1 and V is TRBV5-1, with 14 bases lining up with TRBD2. Per germline, CDR1 SGHRS and CDR2 YFSETQ. CDR3 length: 20 residues. Germline trimming cut 4 bases from V and 0 bases from J; bases unmatched to any gene: 12. The full variable domain, its missing parts supplied by reference TRBV5-1 and TRBJ2-1, is KAGVTQTPRYLIKTRGQQVTLSCSPISGHRSVSWYQQTPGQGLQFLFEYFSETQRNKGNFPGRFSGRQFSNSRSEMNVSTLELGDSALYLCASSITGTSGSTSSYNEQFFGPGTRLTVL.

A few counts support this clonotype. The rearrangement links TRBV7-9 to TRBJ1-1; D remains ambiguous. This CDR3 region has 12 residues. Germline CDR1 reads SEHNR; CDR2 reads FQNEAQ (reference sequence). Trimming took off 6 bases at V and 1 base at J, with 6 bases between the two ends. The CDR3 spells CASSSTNTEAFF. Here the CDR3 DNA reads TGTGCCAGCAGTTCCACGAACACTGAAGCTTTCTTT.

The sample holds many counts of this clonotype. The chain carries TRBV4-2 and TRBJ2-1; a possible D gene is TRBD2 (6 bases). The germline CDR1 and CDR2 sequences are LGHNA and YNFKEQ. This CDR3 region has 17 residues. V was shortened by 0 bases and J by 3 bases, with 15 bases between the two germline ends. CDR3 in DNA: TGTGCCAGCAGCCAAGACTGGAGCGCCGGGGGCTACAATGAGCAGTTCTTC. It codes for CASSQDWSAGGYNEQFF.

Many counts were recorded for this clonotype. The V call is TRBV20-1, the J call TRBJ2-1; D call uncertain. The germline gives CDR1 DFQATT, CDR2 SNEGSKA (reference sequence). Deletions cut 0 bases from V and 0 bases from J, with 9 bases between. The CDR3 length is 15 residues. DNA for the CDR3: TGCAGTGCTAGAGAACGAATTAGCTCCTACAATGAGCAGTTCTTC. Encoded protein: CSARERISSYNEQFF.

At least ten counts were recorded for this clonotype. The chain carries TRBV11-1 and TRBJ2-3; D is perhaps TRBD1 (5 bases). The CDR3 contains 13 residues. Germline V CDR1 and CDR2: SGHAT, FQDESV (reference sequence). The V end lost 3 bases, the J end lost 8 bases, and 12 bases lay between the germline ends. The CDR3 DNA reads TGTGCCAGCAGCTTGAACAGGCAGGGTACGCAGTATTTT. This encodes CASSLNRQGTQYF.

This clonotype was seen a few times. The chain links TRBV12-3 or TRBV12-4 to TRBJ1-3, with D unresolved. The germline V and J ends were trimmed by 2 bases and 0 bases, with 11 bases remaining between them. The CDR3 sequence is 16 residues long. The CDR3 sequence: CASSLHSGISGNTIYF. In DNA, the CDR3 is TGTGCCAGCAGTTTACATTCGGGGATCTCTGGAAACACCATATATTTT.